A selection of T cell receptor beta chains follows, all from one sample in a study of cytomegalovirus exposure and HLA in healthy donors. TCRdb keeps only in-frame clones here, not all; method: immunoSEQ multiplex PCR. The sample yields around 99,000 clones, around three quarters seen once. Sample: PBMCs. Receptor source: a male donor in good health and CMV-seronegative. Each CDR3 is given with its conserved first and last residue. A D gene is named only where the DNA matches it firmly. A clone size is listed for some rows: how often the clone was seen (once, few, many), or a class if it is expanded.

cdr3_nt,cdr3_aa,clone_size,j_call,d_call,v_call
TGTGCCAGCAGTTCTGGGCCTGAGCAGTACTTC,CASSSGPEQYF,NA,TRBJ2-7,NA,TRBV27
TGTGCCAGCAGCTTACCAGGCTGGGAAGCTTTCTTT,CASSLPGWEAFF,NA,TRBJ1-1,NA,TRBV7-9
TGTGCCAGCAGTGACCCGCTCGGGACAGGGGCTGAAAAACTGTTTTTT,CASSDPLGTGAEKLFF,once,TRBJ1-4,TRBD1,TRBV6-1
TGTGCCAGCAGCCAGCGCGGTGCCTCCGACGAGCAGTACTTC,CASSQRGASDEQYF,NA,TRBJ2-7,NA,TRBV6-5
TGCGCCAGCAGCCGAGGACAGAAAAACACTGAAGCTTTCTTT,CASSRGQKNTEAFF,NA,TRBJ1-1,NA,TRBV4-1
TGTGCCTGGAGTGGGGGACAGGGGGCATGGGCTGAAGCTTTCTTT,CAWSGGQGAWAEAFF,NA,TRBJ1-1,TRBD1,TRBV30
TGTGCCAGCTCACCACAATCAGGGGGCAGAGAGACCCAGTACTTC,CASSPQSGGRETQYF,NA,TRBJ2-5,TRBD1,TRBV18
TGTGCCAGCAGTTTCGAGGGTGGGATGCTGTTTTTT,CASSFEGGMLFF,NA,TRBJ2-2,NA,TRBV27
TGTGCCAGCAGTTTAGTGAAGGGAGCTGAAGCTTTCTTT,CASSLVKGAEAFF,few,TRBJ1-1,NA,TRBV27
TGCGCCAGCAGCTTGCTTAGCGGGAGAGAAAGCGAGCAGTACTTC,CASSLLSGRESEQYF,NA,TRBJ2-7,TRBD2,TRBV5-1
TGTGCCACCAGCAGAGGTGGGCTTGAGAACACTGAAGCTTTCTTT,CATSRGGLENTEAFF,NA,TRBJ1-1,NA,TRBV15
TGTGCCAGCCGGTCCGCCGCCACGGGGGTCTACGAGCAGTACTTC,CASRSAATGVYEQYF,NA,TRBJ2-7,NA,TRBV6-5
TGTGCCAGCTCAGGGCAGACCCCACCCGGTGGGGAGCTGTTTTTT,CASSGQTPPGGELFF,NA,TRBJ2-2,NA,TRBV18